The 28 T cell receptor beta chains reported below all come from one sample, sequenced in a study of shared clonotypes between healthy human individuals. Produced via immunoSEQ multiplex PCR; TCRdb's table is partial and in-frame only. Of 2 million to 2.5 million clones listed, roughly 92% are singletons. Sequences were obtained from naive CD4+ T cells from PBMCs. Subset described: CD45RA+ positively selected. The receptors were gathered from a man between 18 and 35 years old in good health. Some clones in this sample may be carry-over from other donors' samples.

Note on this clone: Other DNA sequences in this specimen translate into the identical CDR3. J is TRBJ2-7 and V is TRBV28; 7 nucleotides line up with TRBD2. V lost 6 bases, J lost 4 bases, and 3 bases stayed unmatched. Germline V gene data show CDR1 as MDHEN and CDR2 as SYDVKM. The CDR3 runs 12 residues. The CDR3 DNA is TGTGCCAGCAGGGGGGGGTCATACGAGCAGTACTTC. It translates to CASRGGSYEQYF.

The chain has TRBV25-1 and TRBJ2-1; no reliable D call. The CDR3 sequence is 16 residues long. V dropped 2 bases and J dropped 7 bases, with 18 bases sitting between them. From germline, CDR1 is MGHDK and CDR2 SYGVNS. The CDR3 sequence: CASSETTTPPRNEQFF. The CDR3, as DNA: TGTGCCAGCAGTGAAACCACGACACCGCCGCGGAATGAGCAGTTCTTC. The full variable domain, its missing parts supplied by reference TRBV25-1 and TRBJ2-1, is EADIYQTPRYLVIGTGKKITLECSQTMGHDKMYWYQQDPGMELHLIHYSYGVNSTEKGDLSSESTVSRIRTEHFPLTLESARPSHTSQYLCASSETTTPPRNEQFFGPGTRLTVL.

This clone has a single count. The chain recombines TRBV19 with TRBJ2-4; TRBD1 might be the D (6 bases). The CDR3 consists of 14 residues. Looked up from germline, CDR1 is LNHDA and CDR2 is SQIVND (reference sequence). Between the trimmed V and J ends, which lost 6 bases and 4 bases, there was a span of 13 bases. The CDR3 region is CASSRQASKNIQYF. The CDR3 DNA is TGTGCCAGTAGCAGACAGGCCTCAAAAAACATTCAGTACTTC.

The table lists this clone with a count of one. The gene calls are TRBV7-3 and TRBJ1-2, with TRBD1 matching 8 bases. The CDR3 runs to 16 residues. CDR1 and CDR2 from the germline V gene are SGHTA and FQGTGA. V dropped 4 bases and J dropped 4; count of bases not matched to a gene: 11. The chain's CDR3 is CASSSRTGLISYGYTF. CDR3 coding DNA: TGTGCCAGCAGCTCCCGGACAGGGTTGATTAGCTATGGCTACACCTTC.

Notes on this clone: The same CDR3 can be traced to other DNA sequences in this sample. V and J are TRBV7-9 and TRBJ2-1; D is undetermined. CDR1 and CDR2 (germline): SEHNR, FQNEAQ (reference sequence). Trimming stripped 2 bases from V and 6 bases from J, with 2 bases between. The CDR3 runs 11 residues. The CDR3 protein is CASSLTNEQFF. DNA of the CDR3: TGTGCCAGCAGCTTAACCAATGAGCAGTTCTTC.

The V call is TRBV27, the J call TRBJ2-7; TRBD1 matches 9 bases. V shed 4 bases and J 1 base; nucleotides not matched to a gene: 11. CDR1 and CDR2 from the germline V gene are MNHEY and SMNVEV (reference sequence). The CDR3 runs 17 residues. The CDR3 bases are TGTGCCAGCAGTTCGCCGGGACAGGGTTCAAAATCCTACGAGCAGTACTTC. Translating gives CASSSPGQGSKSYEQYF.

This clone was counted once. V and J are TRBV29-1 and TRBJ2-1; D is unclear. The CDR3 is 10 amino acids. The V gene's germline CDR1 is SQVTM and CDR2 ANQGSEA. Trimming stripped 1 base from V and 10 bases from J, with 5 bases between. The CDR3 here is CSVEAGEQFF. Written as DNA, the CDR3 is TGCAGCGTTGAAGCTGGAGAGCAGTTCTTC.

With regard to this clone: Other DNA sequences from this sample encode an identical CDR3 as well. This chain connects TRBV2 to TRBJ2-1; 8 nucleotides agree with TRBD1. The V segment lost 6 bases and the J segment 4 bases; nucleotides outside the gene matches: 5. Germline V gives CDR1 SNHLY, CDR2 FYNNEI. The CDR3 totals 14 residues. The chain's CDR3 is CASSRQGSYNEQFF. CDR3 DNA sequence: TGTGCCAGCAGCAGACAGGGGAGTTACAATGAGCAGTTCTTC.

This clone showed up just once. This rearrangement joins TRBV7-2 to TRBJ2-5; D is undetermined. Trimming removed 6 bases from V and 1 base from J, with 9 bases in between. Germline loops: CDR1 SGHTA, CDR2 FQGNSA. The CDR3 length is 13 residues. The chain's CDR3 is CASRAGSQETQYF. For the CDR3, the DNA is TGTGCCAGCAGGGCCGGGTCCCAAGAGACCCAGTACTTC.

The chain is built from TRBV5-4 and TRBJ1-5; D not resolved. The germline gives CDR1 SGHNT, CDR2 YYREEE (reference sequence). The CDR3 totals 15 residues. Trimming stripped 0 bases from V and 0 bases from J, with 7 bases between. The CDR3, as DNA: TGTGCCAGCAGCTTGGATGGTTCTAGCAATCAGCCCCAGCATTTT. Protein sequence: CASSLDGSSNQPQHF.

The CDR3 sequence: CASSRTPREQFF. CDR3 in DNA: TGTGCCAGCAGCCGGACGCCGAGAGAGCAGTTCTTC. The chain is built from TRBV14 and TRBJ2-1, with no clear D. The CDR3 consists of 12 residues. Deletions cut 4 bases from V and 10 bases from J, with 11 bases between. CDR1 and CDR2 (germline): SGHDN, FVKESK.

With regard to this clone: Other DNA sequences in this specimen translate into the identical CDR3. CDR3 sequence (DNA): TGTGCCAGCAGTTACCAAGGACGGGGGGGCTATGGCTACACCTTC. It translates to CASSYQGRGGYGYTF. The genes are TRBV6-5 and TRBJ1-2; tentative D call: TRBD1 (5 bases). The V gene's germline CDR1 is MNHEY and CDR2 SVGAGI. The V and J ends lost 2 bases and 4 bases respectively, with 14 bases between them. The CDR3 consists of 15 residues.

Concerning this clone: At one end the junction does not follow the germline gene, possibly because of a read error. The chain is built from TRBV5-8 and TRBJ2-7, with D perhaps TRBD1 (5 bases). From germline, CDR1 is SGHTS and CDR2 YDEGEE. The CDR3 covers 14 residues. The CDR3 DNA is TGTGCCAGCAGCCCTCCCCGCAGGGCTTTTTCCGCTCGCTTC. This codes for CASSPPRRAFSARF.

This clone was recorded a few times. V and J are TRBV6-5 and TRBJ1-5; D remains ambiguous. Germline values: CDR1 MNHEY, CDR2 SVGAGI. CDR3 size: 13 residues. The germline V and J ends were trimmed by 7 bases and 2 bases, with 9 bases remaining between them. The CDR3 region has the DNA TGTGCCAGCAAACTTTCGGGCAATCAGCCCCAGCATTTT. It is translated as CASKLSGNQPQHF.

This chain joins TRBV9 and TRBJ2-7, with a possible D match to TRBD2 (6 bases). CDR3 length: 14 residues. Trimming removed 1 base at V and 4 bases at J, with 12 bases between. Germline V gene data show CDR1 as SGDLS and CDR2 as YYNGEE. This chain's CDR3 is CASSVSSSAYEQYF. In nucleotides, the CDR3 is TGTGCCAGCAGCGTATCTTCTAGCGCTTACGAGCAGTACTTC.

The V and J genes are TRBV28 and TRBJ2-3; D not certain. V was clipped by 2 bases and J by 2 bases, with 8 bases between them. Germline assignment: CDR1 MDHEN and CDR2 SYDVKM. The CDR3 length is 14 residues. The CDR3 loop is CASSLRALTDTQYF. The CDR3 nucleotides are TGTGCCAGCAGTTTACGCGCCCTCACAGATACGCAGTATTTT.

CDR3 protein: CASSSGGLDYEQYF. The CDR3 DNA follows: TGTGCCAGCAGCTCAGGCGGCCTAGACTACGAGCAGTACTTC. The chain links TRBV27 to TRBJ2-5, with unresolved D. The DNA end lines up better with TRBJ2-7; the J call may be wrong. Germline CDR1 reads MNHEY; CDR2 reads SMNVEV (reference sequence). The CDR3 has 14 amino acids.

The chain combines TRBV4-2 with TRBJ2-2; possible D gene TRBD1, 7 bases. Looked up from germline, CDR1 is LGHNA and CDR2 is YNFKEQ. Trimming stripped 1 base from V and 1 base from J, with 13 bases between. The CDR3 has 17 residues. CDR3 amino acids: CASSQVPRGENTGELFF. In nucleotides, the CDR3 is TGTGCCAGCAGCCAAGTTCCCAGGGGGGAGAACACCGGGGAGCTGTTTTTT.

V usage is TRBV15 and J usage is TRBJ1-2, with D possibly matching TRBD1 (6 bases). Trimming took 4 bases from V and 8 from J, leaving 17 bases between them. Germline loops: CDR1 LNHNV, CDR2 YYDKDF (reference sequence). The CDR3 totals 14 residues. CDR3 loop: CATSKTQDSLGYTF. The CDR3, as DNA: TGTGCCACCAGCAAAACCCAGGACAGTCTCGGCTACACCTTC.

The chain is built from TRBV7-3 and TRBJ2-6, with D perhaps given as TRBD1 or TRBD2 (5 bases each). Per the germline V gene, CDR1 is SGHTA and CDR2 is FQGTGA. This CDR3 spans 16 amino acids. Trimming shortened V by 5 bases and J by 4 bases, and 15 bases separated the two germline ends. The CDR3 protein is CASSPYGAQGANVLTF. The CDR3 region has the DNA TGTGCCAGCAGCCCTTACGGGGCCCAGGGGGCCAACGTCCTGACTTTC.

In DNA form, the CDR3 reads TGTGCCAGCAGCTCGGCCGGGACAGGGGAGACCGGGGAGCTGTTTTTT. Translating gives CASSSAGTGETGELFF. This chain uses TRBV7-3 with TRBJ2-2, with 10 bases lining up with TRBD1. The CDR3 extends over 16 amino acids. Germline V gives CDR1 SGHTA, CDR2 FQGTGA. V shed 4 bases, J shed 5 bases, and the junction held 7 bases outside the gene matches.

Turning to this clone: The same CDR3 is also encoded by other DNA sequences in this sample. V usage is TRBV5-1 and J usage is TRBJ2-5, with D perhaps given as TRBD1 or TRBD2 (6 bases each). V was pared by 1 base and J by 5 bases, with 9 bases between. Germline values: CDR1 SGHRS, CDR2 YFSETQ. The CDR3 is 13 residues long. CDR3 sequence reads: CASSLMGGETQYF. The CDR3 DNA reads TGCGCCAGCAGCTTGATGGGGGGCGAGACCCAGTACTTC.

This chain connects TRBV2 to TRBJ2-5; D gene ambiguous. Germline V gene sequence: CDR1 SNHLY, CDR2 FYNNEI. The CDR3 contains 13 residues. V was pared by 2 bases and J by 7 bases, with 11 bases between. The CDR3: CASSESSGGTQYF. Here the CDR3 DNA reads TGTGCCAGCAGTGAAAGTAGTGGCGGGACCCAGTACTTC.

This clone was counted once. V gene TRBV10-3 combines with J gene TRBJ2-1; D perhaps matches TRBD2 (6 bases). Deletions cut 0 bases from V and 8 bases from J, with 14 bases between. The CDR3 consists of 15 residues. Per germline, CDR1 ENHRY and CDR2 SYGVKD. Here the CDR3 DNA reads TGTGCCATCAGTGAGTCGCGAGGGACTTGGGATGAGCAGTTCTTC. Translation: CAISESRGTWDEQFF.

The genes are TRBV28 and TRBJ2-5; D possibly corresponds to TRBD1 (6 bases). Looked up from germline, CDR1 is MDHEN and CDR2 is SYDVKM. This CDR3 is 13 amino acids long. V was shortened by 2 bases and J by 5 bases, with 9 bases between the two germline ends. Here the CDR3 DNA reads TGTGCCAGCAGTTTAGGGCAGGGGGAGACCCAGTACTTC. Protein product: CASSLGQGETQYF.

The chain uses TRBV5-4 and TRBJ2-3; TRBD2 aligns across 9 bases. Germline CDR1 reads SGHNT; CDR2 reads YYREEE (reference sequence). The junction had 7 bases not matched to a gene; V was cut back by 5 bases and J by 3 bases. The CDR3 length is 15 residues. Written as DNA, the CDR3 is TGTGCCAGCAGACGGGCGGGAGGGGGAACAGATACGCAGTATTTT. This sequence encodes CASRRAGGGTDTQYF.

CDR3 sequence reads: CASRETGGTETQYF. CDR3 nucleotides: TGTGCCAGCAGAGAGACAGGGGGCACGGAGACCCAGTACTTC. V and J are TRBV2 and TRBJ2-5, with TRBD1 identical over 10 bases. Germline V gene sequence: CDR1 SNHLY, CDR2 FYNNEI. Trimming cost V 6 bases and J 5 bases; bases outside gene matches: 6. The CDR3 loop spans 14 amino acids.

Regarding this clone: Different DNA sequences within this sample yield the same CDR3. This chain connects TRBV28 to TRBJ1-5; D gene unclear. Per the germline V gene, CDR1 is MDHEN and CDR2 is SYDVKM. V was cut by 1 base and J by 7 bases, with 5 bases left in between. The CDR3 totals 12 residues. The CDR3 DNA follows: TGTGCCAGCAGTTTATTAGACCAGCCCCAGCATTTT. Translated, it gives CASSLLDQPQHF. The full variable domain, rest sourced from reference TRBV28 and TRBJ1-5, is DVKVTQSSRYLVKRTGEKVFLECVQDMDHENMFWYRQDPGLGLRLIYFSYDVKMKEKGDIPEGYSVSREKKERFSLILESASTNQTSMYLCASSLLDQPQHFGDGTRLSIL.